This paragraph reports one T cell receptor (beta chain). What it binds is unknown. An amount of RNA that ranged from roughly 0.5 to 1 ug was reverse transcribed with random hexamers. TCRdb fed the immunoSEQ multiplex PCR reads into MiXCR, producing one record per CDR3 protein. The sample lists around 280,000 distinct CDR3 sequences, about 91% occurring once. With 4 bases clipped from V and 6 bases from J, the junction kept 15 bases outside the gene matches. The germline V gene has CDR1 LGHDT and CDR2 YNNKEL (reference sequence). The CDR3 spans 17 residues. The sample comes from a study of CD8 T cells in Susac syndrome. The study's findings and limits: The study's TCR sequencing and HLA analysis covered a relatively small number of individuals, and the study acknowledged this.

The sequenced sample was CD4+ T cells from PBMCs. The V gene is TRBV3-1, the J gene TRBJ2-3; 8 nucleotides match TRBD2. This clonotype was obtained from a human donor with multiple sclerosis. CDR3 region: CASSPTLGGARSDTQYF. DNA for the CDR3: TGTGCCAGCAGCCCCACGCTCGGGGGGGCTCGATCCGATACGCAGTATTTT.